This T cell receptor beta chain was recorded in a study of T cells after yellow fever vaccination. Study context: SMART-Seq v4 Ultra Low Input handled preparation of low-cell-number fractions.

Points on this clonotype: Its cognate antigen is unknown.

Each CDR3 protein is one row after TCRdb ran MiXCR on the 5' RACE reads. Seen here are hundreds of thousands of distinct CDR3 sequences, 8% to 9.5% observed once, and the top ten hold approximately 15%. Whole-study results and caveats: Peaking faster, on day 5 versus 15, the secondary response was nonetheless weaker. The booster saw the reappearance of most primary-vaccination clones (around 96% CD4, 80% to 90% CD8). The study noted that FACS-sorted repertoires could contain abundant clonotypes contaminating from the bulk population.

The CDR3 runs 16 residues. The germline gives CDR1 DFQATT, CDR2 SNEGSKA (reference sequence). V dropped 0 bases and J dropped 5; count of bases not matched to a gene: 9. Sample: PBMCs, taken around 45 days after the first yellow fever vaccination. This chain joins TRBV20-1 and TRBJ2-1; TRBD2 matches at 8 bases. This clonotype was obtained from a man between 18 and 29 years old who received the YFV17D yellow fever vaccine. The CDR3 DNA follows: TGCAGTGCTAGAGAGAGGCGGGAGGCAGTAAACAATGAGCAGTTCTTC. Protein: CSARERREAVNNEQFF.